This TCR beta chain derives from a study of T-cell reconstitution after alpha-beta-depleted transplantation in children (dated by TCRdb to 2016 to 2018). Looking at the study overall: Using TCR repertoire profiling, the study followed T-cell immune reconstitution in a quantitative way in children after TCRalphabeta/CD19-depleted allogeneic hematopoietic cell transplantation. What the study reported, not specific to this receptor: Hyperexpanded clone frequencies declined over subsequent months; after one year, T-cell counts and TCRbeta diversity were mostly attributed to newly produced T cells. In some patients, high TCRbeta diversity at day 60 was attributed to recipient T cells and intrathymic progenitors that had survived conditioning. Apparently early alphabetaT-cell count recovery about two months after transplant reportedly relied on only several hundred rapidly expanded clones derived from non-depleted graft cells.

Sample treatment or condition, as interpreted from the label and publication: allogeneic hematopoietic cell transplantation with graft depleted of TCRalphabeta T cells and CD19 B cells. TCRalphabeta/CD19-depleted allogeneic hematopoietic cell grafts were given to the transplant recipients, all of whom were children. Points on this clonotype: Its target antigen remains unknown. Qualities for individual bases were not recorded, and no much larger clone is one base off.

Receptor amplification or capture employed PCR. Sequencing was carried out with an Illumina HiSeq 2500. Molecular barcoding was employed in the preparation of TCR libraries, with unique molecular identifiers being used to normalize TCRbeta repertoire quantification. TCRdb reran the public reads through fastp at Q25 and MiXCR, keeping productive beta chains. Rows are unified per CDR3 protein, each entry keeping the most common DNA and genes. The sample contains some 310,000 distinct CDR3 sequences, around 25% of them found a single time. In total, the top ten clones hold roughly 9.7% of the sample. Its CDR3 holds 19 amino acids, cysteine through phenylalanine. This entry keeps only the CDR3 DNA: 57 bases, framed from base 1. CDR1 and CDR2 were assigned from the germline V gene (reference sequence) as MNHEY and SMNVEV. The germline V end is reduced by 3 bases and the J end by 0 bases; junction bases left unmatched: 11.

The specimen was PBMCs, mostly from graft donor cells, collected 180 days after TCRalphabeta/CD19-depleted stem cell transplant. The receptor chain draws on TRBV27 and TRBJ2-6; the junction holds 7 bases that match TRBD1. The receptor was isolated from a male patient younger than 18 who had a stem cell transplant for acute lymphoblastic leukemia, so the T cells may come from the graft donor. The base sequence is TGTGCCAGCAGTTTCAAGACAGGGCCTCTCCTCTCTGGGGCCAACGTCCTGACTTTC. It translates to CASSFKTGPLLSGANVLTF.